Reported below is one TCR beta chain. Resolution of symptoms, clearance, or two negative PCRs was present in recovered Cohort 3 donors. This entry comes from a study of blood T cell repertoires in COVID-19. As for the study in general: Collection of acute and convalescent COVID-19 samples took place in the United States, Italy and Spain. In each case, the material was cDNA or gDNA derived from T cells, B-cell-depleted T cells, or PBMCs.

V gave up 1 base and J gave up 5 bases, with 6 bases separating them. Germline CDR1 and CDR2: LNHDA and SQIVND (reference sequence). CDR3 length: 13 amino acids. Source study methods: Amplification of reference gene primers was used by the study to estimate nucleated cell counts. Produced via immunoSEQ multiplex PCR; TCRdb's table is partial and in-frame only. Clonal size and the V and J genes are those of that table, whereas D and trimming came from the DNA. The sample shows about 400,000 clones, roughly 91% of them seen only once. The clonotype comes from a woman aged 25 to 39 who had recovered from COVID-19. The chain carries TRBV19 and TRBJ1-5; D is uncertain. The sample taken for sequencing was PBMCs or T cells enriched from blood (not recorded which). The DNA for the CDR3 is TGTGCCAGTAGTATAGGGCAGGATCAGCCCCAGCATTTT. As protein: CASSIGQDQPQHF.